The sequence of this T cell receptor beta chain was determined in a study of blood T cell repertoires in COVID-19 (dated by TCRdb to the early 2020s). Background on the whole study: Samples from collaborators originated in the United States, Italy and Spain and spanned both the acute and convalescent phases of COVID-19. Where HLA class I and class II types were available, the types were taken from metadata supplied by the sample provider, not from assay-based typing. A freely available public database, intended as a resource for researchers studying the immune response to SARS-CoV-2, is where the repertoires were released. Subjects who had been exposed to COVID-19, were actively infected with it, or had recovered from it provided the deeply sampled blood TCRbeta repertoires that made up the dataset. Sample metadata almost always included a de-identified subject ID, COVID-19 status, age in years and sex. The material from the prospective study consisted of cDNA or gDNA derived from T cells, B-cell-depleted T cells, or PBMCs. The samples were drawn from two sources: the first 160 participants of the ongoing ImmuneRACE study, and over 1,000 subjects contributed by 6 global collaborators.

TCRbeta CDR3 regions were amplified from genomic DNA using the immunoSEQ Assay, a bias-controlled multiplex PCR. The authors processed their data as follows. The number of nucleated cells in each sample was estimated from the amplification of reference gene primers within the assay. Sequence reads were collapsed and filtered to measure the absolute abundance of every unique TCRbeta CDR3 rearrangement. For each sample, productive Simpson clonality was calculated by taking the square root of Simpson's diversity index across productive rearrangements. Not all clones reach the TCRdb copy of this immuneACCESS table, which keeps in-frame sequences only. Checked studies attribute under half of the gap to unresolved V genes and leave the rest unexplained. That table gives V, J and clone size, and the DNA gave D and trimming. The sample table records about 160,000 clones; around 81% of these occur just once. The ten largest make up approximately 11% of the sample.

In the case of this clone: This receptor's antigen is unknown. Base qualities are not provided; no much larger clone lies one nucleotide away.

What the work shows at the level of the full study, not this receptor alone: Clinical and demographic metadata were provided uncurated, with the amount varying by source and participant.

The germline V gene provides CDR1 SNHLY and CDR2 FYNNEI. Inclusive of the bounding cysteine and phenylalanine, the CDR3 is 16 residues long. Only the CDR3 DNA stays, 48 bases, in frame from base 1. Relative to germline, V is 5 bases shorter and J is 1 base shorter, with 15 bases between their ends. Collaborating institutions collected whole blood in K2EDTA tubes following their own protocols. Collaborator samples were shipped for TCRbeta analysis as frozen whole blood, isolated PBMCs, or DNA extracted from either sample type. Sequenced: peripheral blood. The receptor comes from a man in his 60s with active or convalescent COVID-19. The rearrangement combines TRBV2 with TRBJ1-5; the D region possibly corresponds to TRBD1 (5 bases align). The CDR3 protein: CASSSLGGVSNQPQHF. The DNA sequence is as follows: TGTGCCAGCAGTTCCCTTGGGGGGGTAAGCAATCAGCCCCAGCATTTT.